The 30 T cell receptor beta chains presented below share a single source sample, sequenced in a study of identical twins. TCRdb redid the calling of the 5' RACE reads with MiXCR, one entry per CDR3 protein. The sample lists a few hundred thousand distinct CDR3 sequences, around 15% seen once, with approximately 0.98% in the top ten. These same records also appear under a second study, on yellow fever vaccine responses in identical twins.

Sequencing was carried out using CD4+ T cells sorted from blood. The receptors come from a woman between 18 and 29 years old in good health.

This clonotype showed up many times. The gene calls are TRBV20-1 and TRBJ2-2; D remains ambiguous. The germline V gene has CDR1 DFQATT and CDR2 SNEGSKA (reference sequence). Trimming took off 1 base at V and 1 base at J, with 7 bases between the two ends. The CDR3 runs 14 residues. The chain's CDR3 is CSARGPGNTGELFF. In nucleotides, the CDR3 is TGCAGTGCTAGAGGGCCAGGGAACACCGGGGAGCTGTTTTTT.

CDR3 in DNA: TGCAGTGCTAGAGCGGTGGGAGGCACTGAAGCTTTCTTT. As protein: CSARAVGGTEAFF. The chain joins TRBV20-1 to TRBJ1-1, with no clear D. From germline, CDR1 is DFQATT and CDR2 SNEGSKA (reference sequence). The CDR3 length is 13 residues. Trimming stripped 1 base from V and 4 bases from J, with 10 bases between.

This clonotype was detected a few times. The chain combines TRBV20-1 with TRBJ2-5; D perhaps matches TRBD2 (6 bases). The V gene's germline CDR1 is DFQATT and CDR2 SNEGSKA (reference sequence). The CDR3 length is 14 residues. Trimming cost V 7 bases and J 3 bases, with 18 bases left between them. The CDR3 protein is CSVSLFGGKETQYF. DNA of the CDR3: TGCAGTGTCAGTCTATTCGGGGGAAAAGAGACCCAGTACTTC.

This clonotype was seen a handful of times. The rearrangement links TRBV5-6 to TRBJ2-5, with 9 bases lining up with TRBD2. The CDR3 spans 16 residues. The J segment lost 4 bases and the V segment lost 0 bases, leaving 7 bases of the junction unmatched. The V gene's germline CDR1 is SGHDT and CDR2 YYEEEE. This chain's CDR3 is CASSLAGLAFGETQYF. The CDR3 DNA sequence: TGTGCCAGCAGCTTGGCAGGACTAGCGTTCGGAGAGACCCAGTACTTC. Combining the CDR3 with reference TRBV5-6 and TRBJ2-5 gives the whole variable domain DAGVTQSPTHLIKTRGQQVTLRCSPKSGHDTVSWYQQALGQGPQFIFQYYEEEERQRGNFPDRFSGHQFPNYSSELNVNALLLGDSALYLCASSLAGLAFGETQYFGPGTRLLVL.

The chain employs TRBV7-3 and TRBJ1-6, with a weak D call TRBD1 (6 bases). Between the trimmed V and J ends, which lost 6 bases and 7 bases, there was a span of 13 bases. The germline gives CDR1 SGHTA, CDR2 FQGTGA. This CDR3 comprises 14 residues. This CDR3 reads CASRQGMVNSPLHF. In DNA, the CDR3 is TGTGCCAGCAGGCAGGGGATGGTGAATTCACCCCTCCACTTT.

The V gene is TRBV4-1, the J gene TRBJ2-1; TRBD2 aligns across 16 bases. V was clipped by 4 bases and J by 7 bases; unmatched bases: 13. Germline CDR1 is MGHRA and CDR2 is YSYEKL. This CDR3 is 19 amino acids long. CDR3 in amino acids: CASSRDFGTSGGAVNEQFF. The CDR3 nucleotides read TGCGCCAGCAGCCGAGATTTCGGGACTAGCGGGGGGGCCGTGAATGAGCAGTTCTTC.

Concerning this clonotype itself: A much larger clone differs from this one at a single base, so this may be a read error. V usage is TRBV3-1 and J usage is TRBJ2-7; 9 bases agree with TRBD1. In germline, CDR1 is LGHDT, CDR2 YNNKEL (reference sequence). The CDR3 loop spans 15 amino acids. CDR3 region: CASSQQGQGLIEQHF. As DNA, the CDR3 is TGTGCCAGCAGCCAGCAGGGACAGGGATTAATCGAGCAGCACTTC.

This clonotype has a count of ten or more. The V call is TRBV24-1, the J call TRBJ2-1; 9 positions agree with TRBD2. The CDR3 consists of 14 residues. Unmatched junction bases numbered 7, after V lost 5 bases and J lost 9 bases. From germline, CDR1 is KGHDR and CDR2 SFDVKD. This chain's CDR3 is CATSGLAGNLEQFF. The CDR3 DNA is TGTGCCACCAGTGGGCTAGCGGGAAATCTTGAGCAGTTCTTC.

This clonotype came up a few times. The J gene is TRBJ1-1, the V gene TRBV29-1; TRBD1 agrees at 7 bases. V was pared by 6 bases and J by 1 base, with 11 bases of the junction left unmatched. CDR1 is SQVTM and CDR2 is ANQGSEA in the germline V gene. This CDR3 is 15 amino acids long. Here the CDR3 reads CSVTRTGGPNTEAFF. For the CDR3, the DNA is TGCAGCGTAACTCGGACAGGAGGGCCGAACACTGAAGCTTTCTTT. Combining the CDR3 with reference TRBV29-1 and TRBJ1-1 gives the whole variable domain SAVISQKPSRDICQRGTSLTIQCQVDSQVTMMFWYRQQPGQSLTLIATANQGSEATYESGFVIDKFPISRPNLTFSTLTVSNMSPEDSSIYLCSVTRTGGPNTEAFFGQGTRLTVV.

The chain uses TRBV7-6 and TRBJ1-1; D perhaps matches TRBD1 (6 bases). Trimming left V 3 bases short and J 1 base short, with 12 bases between. CDR3 length: 15 amino acids. Germline-derived CDR1 and CDR2 are SGHVS and FNYEAQ. The CDR3 DNA reads as TGTGCCAGCAGCTTGATAGGACAGCCGAACACTGAAGCTTTCTTT. Residues: CASSLIGQPNTEAFF.

This clonotype was counted ten times or more. This chain uses TRBV25-1 with TRBJ2-4; maybe TRBD1 (5 bases). Germline values: CDR1 MGHDK, CDR2 SYGVNS. V was cut by 3 bases and J by 1 base, with 10 bases left in between. The CDR3 has 15 residues. DNA of the CDR3: TGTGCCAGCAGTGATTTACAGGACGCCAAAAACATTCAGTACTTC. Its translation is CASSDLQDAKNIQYF.

This chain connects TRBV5-6 to TRBJ2-1; TRBD2 aligns across 8 bases. J lost 4 bases, V lost 2 bases, and 8 bases had no gene match. The CDR3 is 16 amino acids. Per the germline V gene, CDR1 is SGHDT and CDR2 is YYEEEE. In DNA form, the CDR3 reads TGTGCCAGCAGCTTAAGCGGGGGAGGCAAATACAATGAGCAGTTCTTC. Translation: CASSLSGGGKYNEQFF.

The chain recombines TRBV2 with TRBJ1-3, with D perhaps matching TRBD1 (6 bases). Germline V gives CDR1 SNHLY, CDR2 FYNNEI. Trimming stripped 1 base from V and 11 bases from J, with 9 bases between. The CDR3 length is 12 residues. The CDR3 DNA reads TGTGCCAGCAGTGAAGGGAGGACAGCCATATATTTT. Amino acid sequence: CASSEGRTAIYF.

V usage is TRBV28 and J usage is TRBJ1-5; D remains unclear. From germline, CDR1 is MDHEN and CDR2 SYDVKM. The CDR3 sequence is 12 residues long. The V end lost 4 bases, the J end lost 7 bases, and 8 bases lay between the germline ends. As DNA, the CDR3 is TGTGCCAGCAGTTCCCGGGAACAGCCCCAGCATTTT. This codes for CASSSREQPQHF.

Many counts were recorded for this clonotype. The chain combines TRBV3-1 with TRBJ2-1; D possibly corresponds to TRBD1 (6 bases). The germline V and J ends were trimmed by 4 bases and 9 bases, with 7 bases remaining between them. Germline V gene lookup returns CDR1 LGHDT and CDR2 YNNKEL (reference sequence). CDR3 length: 11 residues. CDR3 sequence reads: CASSRGLEQFF. The CDR3, as DNA: TGTGCCAGCAGCCGGGGGCTTGAGCAGTTCTTC.

The CDR3 sequence is CSVDGRAPYNEQFF. CDR3 nucleotides: TGCAGCGTTGACGGGCGGGCACCCTACAATGAGCAGTTCTTC. The rearrangement uses TRBV29-1 and TRBJ2-1; perhaps TRBD2 as D (5 bases). The germline gives CDR1 SQVTM, CDR2 ANQGSEA. The CDR3 covers 14 residues. V dropped 3 bases and J dropped 2 bases, with 11 bases sitting between them.

The chain joins TRBV18 to TRBJ1-1; TRBD1 agrees at 7 bases. The CDR3 is made up of 15 amino acids. Germline V CDR1 and CDR2: KGHSH, LQKENI. J lost 4 bases, V lost 3 bases, and 8 bases had no gene match. CDR3 bases: TGTGCCAGCTCACCGGAACAGGGGATTGGCACTGAAGCTTTCTTT. Translation gives CASSPEQGIGTEAFF.

This clonotype has a count of ten or more. This chain links TRBV6-1 with TRBJ2-3, with D possibly TRBD1 on 6 matching bases. Germline V gene sequence: CDR1 MNHNS, CDR2 SASEGT. Trimming shortened V by 8 bases and J by 2 bases, and 14 bases separated the two germline ends. The CDR3 length is 14 residues. This chain's CDR3 is CASGRAGATDTQYF. The DNA of the CDR3 is TGTGCCAGCGGGCGAGCAGGGGCCACAGATACGCAGTATTTT.

V and J are TRBV7-9 and TRBJ2-1, with D possibly being TRBD2 (5 bases). The CDR3 is 15 amino acids. Trimming took 3 bases from V and 4 from J, leaving 13 bases between them. The V gene's germline CDR1 is SEHNR and CDR2 FQNEAQ (reference sequence). CDR3 residues: CASSFPGSAYNEQFF. The CDR3, as DNA: TGTGCCAGCAGCTTTCCGGGATCAGCTTACAATGAGCAGTTCTTC. The variable domain in full, completed from reference TRBV7-9 and TRBJ2-1, reads DTGVSQNPRHKITKRGQNVTFRCDPISEHNRLYWYRQTLGQGPEFLTYFQNEAQLEKSRLLSDRFSAERPKGSFSTLEIQRTEQGDSAMYLCASSFPGSAYNEQFFGPGTRLTVL.

This clonotype occurred a few times. The rearrangement uses TRBV5-1 and TRBJ2-1, with D tentatively TRBD2 (5 bases). The length of the CDR3 is 14 residues. Trimming cost V 0 bases and J 6 bases, with 10 bases left between them. Germline CDR1 reads SGHRS; CDR2 reads YFSETQ. The CDR3 reads CASSLGLIGNEQFF. The CDR3 nucleotides read TGCGCCAGCAGCTTGGGACTAATCGGCAATGAGCAGTTCTTC.

This clonotype turned up a few times. The chain couples TRBV12-5 to TRBJ2-3; possible D gene TRBD1, 6 bases. V shed 6 bases and J shed 2 bases, with 15 bases lying between them. Germline-derived CDR1 and CDR2 are LGHNT and FRNRAP. The CDR3 loop spans 15 amino acids. In DNA, the CDR3 is TGTGCTAGTGGCCCAGGACAGCTTGACACAGATACGCAGTATTTT. It is translated as CASGPGQLDTDTQYF. Full variable domain (rest looked up from reference TRBV12-5 and TRBJ2-3): DARVTQTPRHKVTEMGQEVTMRCQPILGHNTVFWYRQTMMQGLELLAYFRNRAPLDDSGMPKDRFSAEMPDATLATLKIQPSEPRDSAVYFCASGPGQLDTDTQYFGPGTRLTVL.

This sequence joins TRBV29-1 and TRBJ1-2; a possible D gene is TRBD1 (5 bases). CDR3 length equals 11 residues. Trimming pared 6 bases from V and 8 bases from J, leaving 13 bases between. CDR1 SQVTM and CDR2 ANQGSEA come from the germline V gene. The CDR3 reads CSVGRDDGYTF. CDR3 DNA: TGCAGCGTGGGAAGGGACGACGGCTACACCTTC.

This clonotype has more than one count but fewer than ten. The chain carries TRBV10-3 and TRBJ2-1, with D unresolved. Trimming removed 0 bases at V and 6 bases at J, with 6 bases between. This CDR3 is 13 amino acids long. Germline V gives CDR1 ENHRY, CDR2 SYGVKD. CDR3 coding DNA: TGTGCCATCAGTGAGTCTAGGGTCAATGAGCAGTTCTTC. This gives the protein CAISESRVNEQFF.

The chain employs TRBV2 and TRBJ2-3, with 9 nucleotides matching TRBD2. Trimming at V came to 7 bases and at J to 8 bases, leaving 16 bases not matched to a gene. The germline V gene encodes CDR1 SNHLY and CDR2 FYNNEI. CDR3 length: 16 amino acids. The CDR3 sequence: CASNPNLAGGPGTQYF. The CDR3 bases are TGTGCCAGCAACCCAAACTTGGCGGGAGGGCCAGGTACGCAGTATTTT.

This sequence joins TRBV2 and TRBJ2-3; 11 positions agree with TRBD2. This CDR3 comprises 18 residues. The J segment lost 2 bases and the V segment lost 4 bases, leaving 11 bases of the junction unmatched. Germline lookup yields CDR1 SNHLY and CDR2 FYNNEI. CDR3 sequence reads: CASSGKSGTSGYTDTQYF. The CDR3 DNA follows: TGTGCCAGCAGTGGAAAGTCCGGGACTAGCGGCTACACAGATACGCAGTATTTT.

The sample holds a few counts of this clonotype. V is TRBV29-1 and J is TRBJ2-2; D unresolved. Trimming shortened V by 5 bases and J by 4 bases, and 8 bases separated the two germline ends. CDR1 and CDR2 (germline): SQVTM, ANQGSEA. The CDR3 sequence is 12 residues long. CDR3: CSVLLPTGELFF. The CDR3 coding sequence is TGCAGCGTTTTACTACCCACCGGGGAGCTGTTTTTT.

This clonotype was seen only a few times. V usage is TRBV7-3 and J usage is TRBJ2-1; tentative D call: TRBD1 (7 bases). V was shortened by 4 bases and J by 3 bases, with 13 bases between the two germline ends. CDR3 length equals 15 residues. CDR1 and CDR2 (germline): SGHTA, FQGTGA. The CDR3 DNA reads TGTGCCAGCAGCTGGAGGGGGCAGGGCTACAATGAGCAGTTCTTC. Encoded protein: CASSWRGQGYNEQFF.

The chain employs TRBV6-2 or TRBV6-3 and TRBJ1-2; maybe TRBD1 (5 bases). This CDR3 comprises 15 residues. Per germline, CDR1 MNHEY and CDR2 SVGEGT. Trimming removed 10 bases at V and 4 bases at J, with 22 bases between. The CDR3 coding sequence is TGTGCCATCAGAAGAGGGGCTACTATCCCCTATGGCTACACCTTC. It yields the protein CAIRRGATIPYGYTF.

This clonotype was found a few times. The CDR3 bases are TGCGCCAGCAGCGGCGGACTAGTGAACACTGAAGCTTTCTTT. Its translation is CASSGGLVNTEAFF. V and J are TRBV5-1 and TRBJ1-1; no firm D call. V shed 4 bases and J shed 0 bases, with 10 bases lying between them. The CDR3 extends over 14 amino acids. Germline V gene data show CDR1 as SGHRS and CDR2 as YFSETQ.

This clonotype has ten or more counts. The rearrangement links TRBV19 to TRBJ2-4, with 7 bases fitting TRBD2. The CDR3 is 13 amino acids. Germline V gene data show CDR1 as LNHDA and CDR2 as SQIVND (reference sequence). The V gene end was trimmed by 6 bases and the J gene end by 9 bases; junction bases not matched to a gene: 8. The CDR3 sequence: CASSMSGNSIQYF. CDR3 DNA: TGTGCCAGTAGCATGAGCGGGAACAGCATTCAGTACTTC. Complete variable domain (other parts from reference TRBV19 and TRBJ2-4): DGGITQSPKYLFRKEGQNVTLSCEQNLNHDAMYWYRQDPGQGLRLIYYSQIVNDFQKGDIAEGYSVSREKKESFPLTVTSAQKNPTAFYLCASSMSGNSIQYFGAGTRLSVL.